This is a list of T cell receptor beta chains from one sample in a study of metastatic and nonmetastatic thyroid tumors. From the PCR reads, TCRdb re-called clones with MiXCR. Of around 23,000 clones in the sample, approximately 30% were seen once. The source material was tumor tissue. These TCRs come from a female donor with papillary thyroid cancer or a benign thyroid nodule (not recorded which). Some clones in this sample may be carry-over from other donors' samples. Each CDR3 is given with its conserved first and last residue. D genes are given only for firm matches. Clone size is shown for a subset of rows, as once, few, many or a class of expanded clone.

J	size	V	D	DNA	CDR3
TRBJ1-2	.	TRBV5-1	.	TGCGCCAGCAGCTTTTTGGACGGAGGGGACGGCTACACCTTC	CASSFLDGGDGYTF
TRBJ2-7	.	TRBV6-1	.	TGTGCCAGTAGTGAGGATAGCGTGCCGACCTACGAGCATTACTTC	CASSEDSVPTYEHYF
TRBJ1-1	many	TRBV5-6	.	TGTGCCAGCAGCTTCGGTACACTCACCACTGAAGCTTTCTTT	CASSFGTLTTEAFF
TRBJ2-2	once	TRBV20-1	TRBD2	TGCAGTGCTAGAGGCCTACTAGCGGGAGGACCCGGGGAGCTGTTTTTT	CSARGLLAGGPGELFF
TRBJ1-2	many	TRBV7-2	.	TGTGCCAGCAGCCCACGGGGCTCCAACTATGGCTACACCTTC	CASSPRGSNYGYTF
TRBJ1-1	medium-sized	TRBV27	.	TGTGCCAGCAGACCACAGGGTAGTAACACTGAAGCTTTCTTT	CASRPQGSNTEAFF
TRBJ2-7	.	TRBV6-1	.	TGTGCCAGCAGACTGACATTGGGGCGCTACGAGCAGTACTTC	CASRLTLGRYEQYF
TRBJ1-2	.	TRBV20-1	.	TGCAGTGCTAGTAGCCGGGCCGGTACAGGACTAGGCTATGTCTACACCTTC	CSASSRAGTGLGYVYTF
TRBJ1-1	medium-sized	TRBV5-1	.	TGCGCCAGCACATACCTCCCGGGACACCAGAACACTGAAGCTTTCTTT	CASTYLPGHQNTEAFF
TRBJ2-1	.	TRBV18	TRBD2	TGTGCCAGCTCCCCTCTGCGGGAGGGCGCTGAGCAGTTCTTC	CASSPLREGAEQFF
TRBJ2-2	few	TRBV10-2	.	TGCGCCAGCAGTGATCCCTTGGACACCGGGGAGCTGTTTTTT	CASSDPLDTGELFF
TRBJ2-3	many	TRBV20-1	TRBD2	TGCAGTGCTAGAGATCTAGTAGCGGGGCCCACAGATACGCAGTATTTT	CSARDLVAGPTDTQYF
TRBJ2-7	.	TRBV5-1	.	TGCGCCAGCAGCTTGGCCTACAACTCCTACGAGCAGTACTTC	CASSLAYNSYEQYF
TRBJ1-2	many	TRBV30	.	TGTGCCTCTAGTTTCTTCGGGGGCGAAAATGGCTACACCTTC	CASSFFGGENGYTF
TRBJ1-1	many	TRBV30	.	TGTGCCTGGCTCCCCTCGGGGGGCTCTGAAGCTTTCTTT	CAWLPSGGSEAFF
TRBJ2-1	many	TRBV12-3/TRBV12-4	.	TGTGCCAGCGGGCTTCTAAATGAGCAGTTCTTC	CASGLLNEQFF
TRBJ1-2	.	TRBV5-1	TRBD1	TGCGCCAGCAGCTTGGGAGAGGGGGCCTATGGCTACACCTTC	CASSLGEGAYGYTF
TRBJ2-3	many	TRBV12-3/TRBV12-4	.	TGTGCCAGCAGTTTTCTTGGGGCGGATACGCAGTATTTT	CASSFLGADTQYF
TRBJ1-1	.	TRBV12-3/TRBV12-4	TRBD1	TGTGCCACCAGTGGCAGGGGGCGGGATACTGAAGCTTTCTTT	CATSGRGRDTEAFF
TRBJ1-4	.	TRBV20-1	.	TGCGGTGCCTGGCGAGACGTCCCGCCGTCAAAGCTGTTTTTT	CGAWRDVPPSKLFF
TRBJ2-3	.	TRBV20-1	TRBD2	TGCAGTGCCTCCCCTAGCGGGGCTAGCACAGATACGCAGTATTTT	CSASPSGASTDTQYF
TRBJ2-7	.	TRBV5-1	TRBD1	TGCGCCAGCAGCTTGGTCCAGGGGGTTTACGAGCAGTACTTC	CASSLVQGVYEQYF
TRBJ2-7	.	TRBV7-9	.	TGTGCCAGCAGACCTGACAGGAACTACGAGCAGTACTTC	CASRPDRNYEQYF
TRBJ2-5	medium-sized	TRBV19	.	TGTGCCAGTAGTATACAGACCCAGTACTTC	CASSIQTQYF
TRBJ2-6	.	TRBV6-1	.	TGTGCCAGCATGGCTGCGGCTTGGGCCAACGTCCTGACTTTC	CASMAAAWANVLTF